Listed below are T cell receptor beta chains from one sample, sequenced in a study of T cell repertoires in cytomegalovirus infection. Which antigens these TCRs recognize remains unknown. Each CDR3 protein gets one entry after TCRdb re-called the reads with MiXCR. This repertoire shows roughly 150,000 distinct CDR3 sequences, roughly a third found once; its top ten account for 45% to 55%. This specimen consisted of CD8+ T cells from cultured PBMCs, obtained from culture after CMV antigen stimulation. These receptors originate from a human donor in good health (CMV status not recorded). Some clones in this sample may be carry-over from other donors' samples. The CDR3 runs from the conserved cysteine through the conserved F or W. A D gene is named only where the DNA matches it firmly. Where a row states a size, it is once, few, many or the class of an expanded clone; other rows omit it.

>TRBV4-2|.|.|TRBJ1-1
TGTGCCAGCAGCCAAGATCATTGGGCCCCCCCTGAAGCTTTCTTT
CASSQDHWAPPEAFF
>TRBV6-6|few|.|TRBJ1-2
TGTGCCAGCAGTTACGTCTCAGGGATGGAGTATGGCTACACCTTC
CASSYVSGMEYGYTF
>TRBV20-1|.|.|TRBJ1-1
TGCAGTGCCTCCAGGGAGGGTTCGGCTTTCTTT
CSASREGSAFF
>TRBV5-6|.|.|TRBJ1-3
TGTGCCAGCAGCCTCAGAGGGGACGGAAACACCATATATTTT
CASSLRGDGNTIYF
>TRBV7-9|few|.|TRBJ2-1
TGTGCCGGGGGACGGGAATCCTACAATGAGCAGTTCTTC
CAGGRESYNEQFF
>TRBV27|.|.|TRBJ1-4
TGTGCCAGCAACCCTCGGGGAGATGGTGAAAAACTGTTTTTT
CASNPRGDGEKLFF
>TRBV27|.|TRBD2|TRBJ2-7
TGTGCCAGCAGCGCCCTTGGACTAGCGGGGCCCTACGAGCAGTACTTC
CASSALGLAGPYEQYF
>TRBV4-1|many|.|TRBJ2-5
TGCGCCAGCAGCCAGGCAGGGGGGGAGACCCAGTACTTC
CASSQAGGETQYF
>TRBV5-6|.|.|TRBJ1-1
TGTGCCAGCAGCTTGGCCAGGGACACTGAAGCTTTCTTT
CASSLARDTEAFF
>TRBV19|.|TRBD2|TRBJ2-5
TGTGCCAGTACCCCTAGGGAGGGATACGAGACCCAGTACTTC
CASTPREGYETQYF
>TRBV2|.|.|TRBJ1-3
TGTGCCAGCAGTGAAGCCGGGACTTACAGCTCTGGAAACACCATATATTTT
CASSEAGTYSSGNTIYF
>TRBV5-4|few|.|TRBJ2-7
TGTGCCAGCAGCTTGGACTCCCCCTACGAGCAGTACTTC
CASSLDSPYEQYF
>TRBV7-6|.|.|TRBJ2-3
TGTGCCAGCAGCTTAGAGCCGGCGGGGGCTGGGACAGATACGCAGTATTTT
CASSLEPAGAGTDTQYF
>TRBV7-6|few|TRBD2|TRBJ2-3
TGTGCCAGCAGCTCTAGCGGGCTAAGCACAGATACGCAGTATTTT
CASSSSGLSTDTQYF
>TRBV19|.|TRBD1|TRBJ1-3
TGTGCCAGTAGTATTGGGACAGGGGCTGGAAACACCATATATTTT
CASSIGTGAGNTIYF
>TRBV7-9|.|.|TRBJ1-4
TGTGCCAGCAGCTTACCAGCGGGCTTAGGTGAAAAACTGTTTTTT
CASSLPAGLGEKLFF
>TRBV7-6|.|.|TRBJ2-7
TGTGCCAGCAGCTTAGGTGGGGGGCTCGACGAGCAGTACTTC
CASSLGGGLDEQYF
>TRBV28|few|TRBD1|TRBJ2-7
TGTGCCAGCAGCATGACAGGGGCCTACGAGCAGTACTTC
CASSMTGAYEQYF
>TRBV19|.|TRBD1|TRBJ2-1
TGTGCCAGTGGGGACAGGGGAGCCTACAATGAGCAGTTCTTC
CASGDRGAYNEQFF
>TRBV5-1|many|TRBD1|TRBJ2-7
TGCGCCAGCAGCTTGGGGGACAGTACCTACGAGCAGTACTTC
CASSLGDSTYEQYF
>TRBV5-1|few|.|TRBJ2-3
TGCGCCAGCATGGGCGTGGCAGCAGGGACCGAAAGCACAGATACGCAGTATTTT
CASMGVAAGTESTDTQYF
>TRBV27|.|.|TRBJ1-1
TGTGCCAGCAGCCCAGGGTTACGCCCAGGGGCTTTCTTT
CASSPGLRPGAFF
>TRBV7-8|.|.|TRBJ2-1
TGTGCCAGCAGCTCGAGACTGGATTCCTACAATGAGCAGTTCTTC
CASSSRLDSYNEQFF
>TRBV7-2|medium-sized|TRBD1|TRBJ2-3
TGTGCCAGCAGCCTCGGACAGGGGGCGGATACGCAGTATTTT
CASSLGQGADTQYF